This T cell receptor beta chain derives from a study of CD8+CD57+ T cells in acquired aplastic anemia. Patients picked for sequencing had shown CD8+CD57+ cell expansion detected by flow cytometry. This CDR3 has 16 amino acids. CDR1 and CDR2 from the germline V gene are DFQATT and SNEGSKA (reference sequence). J lost 5 bases, V lost 0 bases, and 7 bases had no gene match. By frequency in the sample, this clonotype is medium-sized. It was genomic DNA that served as the template for profiling TCR beta VDJ and CDR3. Via MiXCR, TCRdb re-called the reads, giving one row per CDR3 protein. The table has about 260,000 distinct CDR3 sequences, roughly 82% seen once; the top ten hold 35% to 50%.

The V and J genes are TRBV20-1 and TRBJ2-5; 12 bases map to TRBD2. The origin of this receptor is a human donor with aplastic anemia. Sequencing was done on a sample of sorted CD4+, CD8+, or CD8+CD57+ T cells (not recorded which) from PBMCs. Here the CDR3 DNA reads TGCAGTGCTAGAGATCATCTAGCGGGAGGGTGGGAGACCCAGTACTTC. Translated: CSARDHLAGGWETQYF.